Listed below are T cell receptor beta chains from one sample, sequenced in a study of identifying expanded T cells in peripheral blood. Assay: immunoSEQ multiplex PCR; the TCRdb copy retains only in-frame clones and omits some. This repertoire shows tens of thousands of clones, about nine tenths found once; its top ten account for roughly 4%. Input material: blood. All receptors come from a person aged 18 to 70 in good health. Both conserved end residues are part of each CDR3. A D gene is named only where the DNA matches it firmly. The size entry is marked missing in some rows and otherwise reads once, few, many or a size class.

TRBJ1-5,few,NA,12,TRBV19,CASEDGDQPQHF
TRBJ2-7,NA,TRBD2,15,TRBV11-2,CASSFDLAGGREQYF
TRBJ1-3,NA,NA,14,TRBV2,CASSLRDSGNTIYF
TRBJ2-1,NA,TRBD2,13,TRBV6-1,CASRDSGVLEQFF
TRBJ2-1,NA,NA,15,TRBV9,CASSVDTAHYNEQLF
TRBJ1-2,once,NA,13,TRBV28,CASSYEGRYGYTF
TRBJ1-2,NA,TRBD1,15,TRBV25-1,CASRKLRDSYYGYTF
TRBJ1-3,NA,NA,16,TRBV6-1,CASSEANRVSGNTIYF
TRBJ2-5,NA,NA,15,TRBV6-5,CASSKGRGRQETQYF
TRBJ2-1,NA,NA,15,TRBV28,CASSFLNGGTREQFF
TRBJ2-7,NA,NA,16,TRBV2,CASSEGGARLTYEQYF
TRBJ2-3,NA,NA,12,TRBV6-5,CASSYWVHTQYF
TRBJ2-7,NA,NA,16,TRBV21-1,CASSPPGKREGYEQYF
TRBJ1-6,NA,NA,13,TRBV28,CASSWQGLSPLHF
TRBJ2-1,NA,TRBD2,16,TRBV4-3,CASSQDPLAGVGEQFF
TRBJ2-7,NA,NA,11,TRBV11-2,CASGRGYEQYF
TRBJ2-5,once,TRBD1,16,TRBV7-8,CASSGPGTGIQETQYF
TRBJ1-2,NA,TRBD1,15,TRBV4-1,CASSQGQGDSYGYTF
TRBJ1-2,NA,TRBD1,13,TRBV30,CAWSVDRVTGYTF
TRBJ2-3,once,TRBD2,17,TRBV7-9,CASSPPQTSGRPDTQYF
TRBJ1-5,NA,NA,17,TRBV4-1,CASSQESGHIPNQPQHF
TRBJ1-2,few,NA,12,TRBV30,CAWGREPGGYTF